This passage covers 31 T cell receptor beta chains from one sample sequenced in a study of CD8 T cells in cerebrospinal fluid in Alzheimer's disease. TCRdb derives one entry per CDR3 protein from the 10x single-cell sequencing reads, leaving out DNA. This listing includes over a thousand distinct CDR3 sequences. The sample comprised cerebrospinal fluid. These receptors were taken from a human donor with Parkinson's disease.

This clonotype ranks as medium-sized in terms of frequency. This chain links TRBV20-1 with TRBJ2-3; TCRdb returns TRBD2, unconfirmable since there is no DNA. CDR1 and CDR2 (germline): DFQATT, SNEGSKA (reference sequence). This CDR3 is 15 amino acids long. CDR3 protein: CSARPLAGVMDTQYF.

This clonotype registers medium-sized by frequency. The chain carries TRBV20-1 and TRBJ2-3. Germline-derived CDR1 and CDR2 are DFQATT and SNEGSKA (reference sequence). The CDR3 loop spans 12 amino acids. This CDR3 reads CSARGFTDTQYF.

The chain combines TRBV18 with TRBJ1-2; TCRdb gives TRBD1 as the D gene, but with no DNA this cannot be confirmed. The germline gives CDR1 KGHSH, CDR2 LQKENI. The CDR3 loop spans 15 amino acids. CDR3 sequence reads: CASSPVGDLRGGYTF.

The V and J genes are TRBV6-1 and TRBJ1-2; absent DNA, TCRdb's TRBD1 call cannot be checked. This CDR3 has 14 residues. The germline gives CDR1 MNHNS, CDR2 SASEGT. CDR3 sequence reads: CASSKSGFRGGYTF.

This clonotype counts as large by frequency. CDR3 region: CASPGPQGTLSYEQYF. The V gene is TRBV28, the J gene TRBJ2-7; TCRdb gives TRBD1 as the D gene, but with no DNA this cannot be confirmed. The CDR3 is 16 residues long. Per germline, CDR1 MDHEN and CDR2 SYDVKM.

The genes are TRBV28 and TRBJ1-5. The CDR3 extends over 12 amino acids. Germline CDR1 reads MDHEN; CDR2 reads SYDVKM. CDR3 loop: CASRVSNQPQHF.

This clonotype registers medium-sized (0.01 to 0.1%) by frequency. The CDR3 spells CASSPGTGNNYGYTF. The gene calls are TRBV28 and TRBJ1-2; as DNA is missing, the TRBD1 call by TCRdb cannot be tested. This CDR3 spans 15 amino acids. Germline lookup yields CDR1 MDHEN and CDR2 SYDVKM.

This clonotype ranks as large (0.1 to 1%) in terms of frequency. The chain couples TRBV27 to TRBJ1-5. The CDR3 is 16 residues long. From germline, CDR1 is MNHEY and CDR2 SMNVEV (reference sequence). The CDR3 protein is CASSLVARIGNQPQHF.

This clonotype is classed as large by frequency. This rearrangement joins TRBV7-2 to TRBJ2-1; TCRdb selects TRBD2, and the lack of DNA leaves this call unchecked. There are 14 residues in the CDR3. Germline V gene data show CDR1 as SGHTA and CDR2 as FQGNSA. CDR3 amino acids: CASSIPGLAGYLFF.

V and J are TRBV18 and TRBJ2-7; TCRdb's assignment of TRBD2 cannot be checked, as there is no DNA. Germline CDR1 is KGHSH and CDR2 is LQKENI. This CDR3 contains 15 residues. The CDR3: CASSPPGTATYEQYF.

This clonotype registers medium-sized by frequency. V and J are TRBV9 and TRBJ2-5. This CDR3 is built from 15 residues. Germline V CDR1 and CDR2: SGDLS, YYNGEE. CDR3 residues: CASSVGDGVGETQYF.

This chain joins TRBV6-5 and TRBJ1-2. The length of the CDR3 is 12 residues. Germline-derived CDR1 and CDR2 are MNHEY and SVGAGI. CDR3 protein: CASKEANYGYTF.

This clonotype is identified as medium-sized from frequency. The CDR3 region is CASPGNRGQFEAFF. This rearrangement joins TRBV2 to TRBJ1-1; no DNA is available, so the TRBD1 call from TCRdb remains unchecked. This CDR3 is built from 14 residues. Germline lookup yields CDR1 SNHLY and CDR2 FYNNEI.

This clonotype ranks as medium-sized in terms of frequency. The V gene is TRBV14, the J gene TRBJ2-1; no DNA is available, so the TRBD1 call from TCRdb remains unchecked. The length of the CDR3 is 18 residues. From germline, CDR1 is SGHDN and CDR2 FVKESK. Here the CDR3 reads CASSPQPGQGLGRNEQFF. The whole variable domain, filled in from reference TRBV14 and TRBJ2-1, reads EAGVTQFPSHSVIEKGQTVTLRCDPISGHDNLYWYRRVMGKEIKFLLHFVKESKQDESGMPNNRFLAERTGGTYSTLKVQPAELEDSGVYFCASSPQPGQGLGRNEQFFGPGTRLTVL.

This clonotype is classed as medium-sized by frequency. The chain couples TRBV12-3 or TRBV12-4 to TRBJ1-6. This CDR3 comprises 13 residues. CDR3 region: CASSKIYNSPLHF.

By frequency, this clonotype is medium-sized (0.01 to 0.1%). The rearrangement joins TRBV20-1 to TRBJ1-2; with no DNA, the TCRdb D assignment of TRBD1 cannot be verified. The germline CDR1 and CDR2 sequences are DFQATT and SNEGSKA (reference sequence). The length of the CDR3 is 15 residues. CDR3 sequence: CSARDRDSANYGYTF.

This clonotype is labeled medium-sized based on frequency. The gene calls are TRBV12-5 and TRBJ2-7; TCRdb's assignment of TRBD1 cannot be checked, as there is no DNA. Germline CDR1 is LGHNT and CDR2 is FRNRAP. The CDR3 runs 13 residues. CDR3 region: CASGGTGVYEQYF. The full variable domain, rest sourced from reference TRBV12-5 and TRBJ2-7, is DARVTQTPRHKVTEMGQEVTMRCQPILGHNTVFWYRQTMMQGLELLAYFRNRAPLDDSGMPKDRFSAEMPDATLATLKIQPSEPRDSAVYFCASGGTGVYEQYFGPGTRLTVT.

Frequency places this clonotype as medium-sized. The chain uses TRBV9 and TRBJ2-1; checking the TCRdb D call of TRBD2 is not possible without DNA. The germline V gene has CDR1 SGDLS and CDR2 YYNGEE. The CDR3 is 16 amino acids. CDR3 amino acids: CASSTRTSKVRNEQFF.

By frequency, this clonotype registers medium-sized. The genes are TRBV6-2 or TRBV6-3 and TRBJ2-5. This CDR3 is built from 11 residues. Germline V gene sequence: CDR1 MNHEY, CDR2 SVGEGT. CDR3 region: CASSSGWTQYF.

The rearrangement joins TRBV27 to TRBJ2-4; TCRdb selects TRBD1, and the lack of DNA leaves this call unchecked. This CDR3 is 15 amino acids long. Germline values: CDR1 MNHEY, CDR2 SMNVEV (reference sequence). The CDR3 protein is CASSLSWTGANIQYF.

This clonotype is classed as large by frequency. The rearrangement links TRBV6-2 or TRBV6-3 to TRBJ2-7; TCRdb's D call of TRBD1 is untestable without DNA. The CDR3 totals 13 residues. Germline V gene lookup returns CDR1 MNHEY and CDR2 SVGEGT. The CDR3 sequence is CASGGGRTYEQYF.

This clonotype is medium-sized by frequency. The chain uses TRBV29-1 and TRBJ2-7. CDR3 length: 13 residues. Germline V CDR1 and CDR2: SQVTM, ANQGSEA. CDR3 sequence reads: CSGAQQAGAEQYF.

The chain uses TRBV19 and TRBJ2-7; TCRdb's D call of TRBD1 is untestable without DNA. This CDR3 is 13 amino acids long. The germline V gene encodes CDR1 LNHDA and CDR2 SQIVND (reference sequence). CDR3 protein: CASILGGAGEQYF.

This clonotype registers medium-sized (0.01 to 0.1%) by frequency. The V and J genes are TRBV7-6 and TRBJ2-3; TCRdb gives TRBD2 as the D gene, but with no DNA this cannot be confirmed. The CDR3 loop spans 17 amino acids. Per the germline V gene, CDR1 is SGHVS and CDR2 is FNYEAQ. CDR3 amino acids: CASSLASGGAATDTQYF.

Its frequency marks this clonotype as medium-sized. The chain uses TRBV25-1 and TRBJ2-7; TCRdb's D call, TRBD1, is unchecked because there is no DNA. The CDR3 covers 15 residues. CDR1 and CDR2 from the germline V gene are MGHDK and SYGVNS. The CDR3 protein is CASSGWRGGRYEQYF.

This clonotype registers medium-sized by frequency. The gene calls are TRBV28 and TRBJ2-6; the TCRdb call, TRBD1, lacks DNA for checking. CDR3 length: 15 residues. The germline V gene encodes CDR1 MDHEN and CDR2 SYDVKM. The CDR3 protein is CASDGGYSGANVLTF.

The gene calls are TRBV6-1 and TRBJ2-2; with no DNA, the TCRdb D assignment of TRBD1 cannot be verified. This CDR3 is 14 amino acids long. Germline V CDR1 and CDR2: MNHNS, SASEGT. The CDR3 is CARGGPWGTGELFF.

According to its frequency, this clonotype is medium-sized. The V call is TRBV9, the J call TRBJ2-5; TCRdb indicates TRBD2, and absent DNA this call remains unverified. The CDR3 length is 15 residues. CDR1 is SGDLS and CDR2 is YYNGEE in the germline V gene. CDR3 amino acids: CASSVKVAHQETQYF.

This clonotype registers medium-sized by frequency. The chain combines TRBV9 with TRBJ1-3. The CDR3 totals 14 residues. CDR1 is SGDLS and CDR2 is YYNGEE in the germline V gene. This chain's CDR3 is CASSEGNSGNTIYF.

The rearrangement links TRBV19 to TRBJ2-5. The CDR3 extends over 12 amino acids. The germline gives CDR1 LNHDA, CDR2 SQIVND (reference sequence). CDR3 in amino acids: CASSSDKETQYF.

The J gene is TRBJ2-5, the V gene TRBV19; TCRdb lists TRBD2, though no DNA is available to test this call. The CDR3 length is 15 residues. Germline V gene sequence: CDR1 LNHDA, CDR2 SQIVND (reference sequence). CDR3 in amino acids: CASGILAGGRETQYF.